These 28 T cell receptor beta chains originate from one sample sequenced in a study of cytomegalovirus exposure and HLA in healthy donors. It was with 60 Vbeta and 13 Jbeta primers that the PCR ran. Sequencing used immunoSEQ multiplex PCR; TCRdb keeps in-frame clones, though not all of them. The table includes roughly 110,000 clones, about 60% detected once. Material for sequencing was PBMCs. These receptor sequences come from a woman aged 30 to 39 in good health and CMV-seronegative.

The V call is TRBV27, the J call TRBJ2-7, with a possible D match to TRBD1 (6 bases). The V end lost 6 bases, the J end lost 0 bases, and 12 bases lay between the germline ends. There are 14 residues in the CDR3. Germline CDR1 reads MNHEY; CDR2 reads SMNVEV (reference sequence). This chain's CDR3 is CASSQIGGSYEQYF. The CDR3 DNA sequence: TGTGCCAGCAGCCAAATAGGGGGCTCCTACGAGCAGTACTTC.

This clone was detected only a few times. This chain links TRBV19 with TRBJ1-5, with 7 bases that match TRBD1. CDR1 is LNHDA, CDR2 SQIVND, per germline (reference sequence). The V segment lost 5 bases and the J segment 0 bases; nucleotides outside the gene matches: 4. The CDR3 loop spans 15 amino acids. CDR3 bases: TGTGCCAGTAGTTCCGGGACAGCTAGCAATCAGCCCCAGCATTTT. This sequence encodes CASSSGTASNQPQHF.

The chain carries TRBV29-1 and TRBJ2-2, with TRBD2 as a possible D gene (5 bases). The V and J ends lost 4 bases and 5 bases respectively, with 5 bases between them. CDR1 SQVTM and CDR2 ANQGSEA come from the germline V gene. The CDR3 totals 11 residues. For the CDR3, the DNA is TGCAGCGTTGCGGGAACCGGGGAGCTGTTTTTT. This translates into CSVAGTGELFF.

In DNA form, the CDR3 reads TGTGCCAGCAGTTTGGGGACTAGCGGGAGTCTCTCCTACAATGAGCAGTTCTTC. The encoded protein is CASSLGTSGSLSYNEQFF. J is TRBJ2-1 and V is TRBV28, with 14 bases lining up with TRBD2. CDR1 and CDR2 from the germline V gene are MDHEN and SYDVKM. CDR3 length equals 18 residues. The junction had 4 bases not matched to a gene; V was cut back by 3 bases and J by 0 bases.

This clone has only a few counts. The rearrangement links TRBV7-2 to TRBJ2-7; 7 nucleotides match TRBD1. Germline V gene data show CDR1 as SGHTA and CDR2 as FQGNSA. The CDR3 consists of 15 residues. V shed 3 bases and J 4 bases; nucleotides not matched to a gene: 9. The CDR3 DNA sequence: TGTGCCAGCAGCTTCGAAGGACAGGTGTTTTACGAGCAGTACTTC. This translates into CASSFEGQVFYEQYF.

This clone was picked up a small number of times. CDR3 loop: CASSLTGTENTEAFF. CDR3 in DNA: TGTGCCAGCAGCTTGACCGGGACAGAGAACACTGAAGCTTTCTTT. The chain carries TRBV7-9 and TRBJ1-1; 7 bases are a match to TRBD1. The germline CDR1 and CDR2 sequences are SEHNR and FQNEAQ (reference sequence). Trimming took 3 bases from V and 1 from J; bases not matched to a gene: 5. CDR3 length: 15 residues.

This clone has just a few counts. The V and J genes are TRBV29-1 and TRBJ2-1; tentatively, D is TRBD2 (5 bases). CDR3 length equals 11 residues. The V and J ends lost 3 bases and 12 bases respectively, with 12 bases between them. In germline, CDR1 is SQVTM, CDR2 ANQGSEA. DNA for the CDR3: TGCAGCGTTGATACGGGAATAAGGCAGTTCTTC. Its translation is CSVDTGIRQFF.

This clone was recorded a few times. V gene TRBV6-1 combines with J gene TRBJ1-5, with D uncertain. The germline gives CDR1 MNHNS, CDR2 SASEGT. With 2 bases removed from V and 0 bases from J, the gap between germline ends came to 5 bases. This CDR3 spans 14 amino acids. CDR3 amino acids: CASSEPVSNQPQHF. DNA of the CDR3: TGTGCCAGCAGTGAACCTGTTAGCAATCAGCCCCAGCATTTT.

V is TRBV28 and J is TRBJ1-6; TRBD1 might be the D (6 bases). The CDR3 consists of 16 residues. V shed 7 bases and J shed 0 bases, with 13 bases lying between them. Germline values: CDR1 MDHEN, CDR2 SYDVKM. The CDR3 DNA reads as TGTGCCAGCACGGGGAGGGGGAGCTCCTATAATTCACCCCTCCACTTT. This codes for CASTGRGSSYNSPLHF.

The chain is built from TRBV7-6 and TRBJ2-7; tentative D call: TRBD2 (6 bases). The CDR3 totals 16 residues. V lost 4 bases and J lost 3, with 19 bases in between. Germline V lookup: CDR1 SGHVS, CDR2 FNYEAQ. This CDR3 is CASSWAGTPVDYEQYF. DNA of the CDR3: TGTGCCAGCAGCTGGGCCGGGACTCCCGTAGACTACGAGCAGTACTTC.

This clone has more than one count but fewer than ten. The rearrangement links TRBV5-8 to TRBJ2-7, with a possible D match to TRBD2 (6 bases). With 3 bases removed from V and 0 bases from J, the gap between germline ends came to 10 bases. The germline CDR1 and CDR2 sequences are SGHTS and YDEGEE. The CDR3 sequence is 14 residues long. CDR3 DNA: TGTGCCAGCAGCTGGGACTTCATCTCCTACGAGCAGTACTTC. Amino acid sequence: CASSWDFISYEQYF.

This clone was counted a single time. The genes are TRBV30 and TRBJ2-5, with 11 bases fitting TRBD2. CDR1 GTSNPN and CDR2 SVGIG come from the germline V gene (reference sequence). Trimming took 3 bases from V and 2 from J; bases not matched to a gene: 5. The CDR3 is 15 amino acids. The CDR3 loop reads CAWRTGLAVQETQYF. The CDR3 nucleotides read TGTGCCTGGAGGACGGGACTAGCGGTACAAGAGACCCAGTACTTC.

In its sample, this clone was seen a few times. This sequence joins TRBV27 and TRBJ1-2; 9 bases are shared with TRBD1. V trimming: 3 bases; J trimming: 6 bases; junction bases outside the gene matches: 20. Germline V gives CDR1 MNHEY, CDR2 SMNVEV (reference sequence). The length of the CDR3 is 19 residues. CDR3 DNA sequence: TGTGCCAGCAGTTTGATCCCCCTCCGGGACAGGGCCCTAAGGAATGGCTACACCTTC. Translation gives CASSLIPLRDRALRNGYTF.

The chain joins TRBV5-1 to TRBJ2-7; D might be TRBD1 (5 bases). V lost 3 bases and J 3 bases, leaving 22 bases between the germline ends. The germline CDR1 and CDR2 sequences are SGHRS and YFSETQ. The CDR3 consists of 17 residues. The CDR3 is CASSWTPQVIPLYEQYF. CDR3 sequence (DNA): TGCGCCAGCAGCTGGACACCTCAGGTAATCCCCCTCTACGAGCAGTACTTC.

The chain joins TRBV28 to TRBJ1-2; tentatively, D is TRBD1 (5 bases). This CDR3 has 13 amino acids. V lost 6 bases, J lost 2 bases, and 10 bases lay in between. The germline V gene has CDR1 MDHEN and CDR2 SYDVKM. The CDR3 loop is CASSLQVNYGYTF. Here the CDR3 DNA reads TGTGCCAGCAGCTTACAGGTGAACTATGGCTACACCTTC.

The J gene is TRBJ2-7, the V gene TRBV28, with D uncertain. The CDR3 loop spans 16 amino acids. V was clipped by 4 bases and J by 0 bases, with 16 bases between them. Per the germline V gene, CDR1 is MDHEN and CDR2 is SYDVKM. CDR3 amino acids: CASSSLSYLDSYEQYF. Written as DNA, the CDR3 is TGTGCCAGCAGTTCCCTATCATATCTTGACTCCTACGAGCAGTACTTC.

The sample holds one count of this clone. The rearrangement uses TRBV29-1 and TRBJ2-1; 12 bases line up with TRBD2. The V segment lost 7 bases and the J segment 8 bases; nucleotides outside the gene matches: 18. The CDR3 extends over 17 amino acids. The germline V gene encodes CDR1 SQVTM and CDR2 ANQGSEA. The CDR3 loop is CSGHRSSGRAISHEQFF. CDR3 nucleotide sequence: TGCAGCGGCCACCGATCTAGCGGGAGGGCCATTTCACATGAGCAGTTCTTC.

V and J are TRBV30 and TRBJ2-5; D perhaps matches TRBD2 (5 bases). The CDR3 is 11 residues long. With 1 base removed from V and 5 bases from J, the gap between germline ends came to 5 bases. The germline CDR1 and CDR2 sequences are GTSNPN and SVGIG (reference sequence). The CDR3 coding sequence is TGTGCCTGGAGTGCTAGCGAGACCCAGTACTTC. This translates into CAWSASETQYF.

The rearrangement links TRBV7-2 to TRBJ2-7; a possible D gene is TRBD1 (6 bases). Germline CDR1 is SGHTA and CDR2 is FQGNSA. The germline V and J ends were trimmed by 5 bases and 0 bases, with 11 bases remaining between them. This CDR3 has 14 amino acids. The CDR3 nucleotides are TGTGCCAGCAGCCCTGACAGGAGCTCCTACGAGCAGTACTTC. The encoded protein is CASSPDRSSYEQYF.

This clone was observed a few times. The CDR3 loop is CASRTYGAGVGNEQFF. The CDR3 nucleotides read TGTGCCAGTAGGACTTACGGGGCGGGAGTGGGCAATGAGCAGTTCTTC. The chain has TRBV19 and TRBJ2-1; TRBD2 matches at 7 bases. This CDR3 is 16 amino acids long. J gave up 6 bases and V 6 bases, and 14 bases lay outside the gene matches. Germline V gene data show CDR1 as LNHDA and CDR2 as SQIVND (reference sequence).

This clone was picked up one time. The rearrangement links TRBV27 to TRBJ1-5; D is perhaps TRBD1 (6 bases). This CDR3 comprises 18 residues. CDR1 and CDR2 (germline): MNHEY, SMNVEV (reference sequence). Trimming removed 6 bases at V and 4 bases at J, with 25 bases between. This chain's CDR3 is CASSPRKHRDTVNQPQHF. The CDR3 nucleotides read TGTGCCAGCAGCCCAAGGAAACACCGGGACACGGTTAATCAGCCCCAGCATTTT.

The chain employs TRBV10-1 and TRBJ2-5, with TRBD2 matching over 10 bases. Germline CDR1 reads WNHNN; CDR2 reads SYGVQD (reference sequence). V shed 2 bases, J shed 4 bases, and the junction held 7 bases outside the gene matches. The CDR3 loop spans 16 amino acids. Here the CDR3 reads CASSELALAGPETQYF. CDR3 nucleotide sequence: TGCGCCAGCAGTGAGCTGGCACTAGCGGGACCAGAGACCCAGTACTTC.

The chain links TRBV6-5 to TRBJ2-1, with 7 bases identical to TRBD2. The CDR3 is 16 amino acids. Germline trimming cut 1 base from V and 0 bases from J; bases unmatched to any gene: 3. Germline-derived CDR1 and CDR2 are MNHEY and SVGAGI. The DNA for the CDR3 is TGTGCCAGCAGTTACTTGTCTAGCGGCTCCTACAATGAGCAGTTCTTC. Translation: CASSYLSSGSYNEQFF.

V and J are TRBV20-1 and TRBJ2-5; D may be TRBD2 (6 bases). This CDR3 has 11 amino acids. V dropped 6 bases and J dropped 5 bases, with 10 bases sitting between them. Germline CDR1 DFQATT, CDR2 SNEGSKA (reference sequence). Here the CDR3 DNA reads TGCAGTGCCGGGAGTTCTGAGACCCAGTACTTC. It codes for CSAGSSETQYF.

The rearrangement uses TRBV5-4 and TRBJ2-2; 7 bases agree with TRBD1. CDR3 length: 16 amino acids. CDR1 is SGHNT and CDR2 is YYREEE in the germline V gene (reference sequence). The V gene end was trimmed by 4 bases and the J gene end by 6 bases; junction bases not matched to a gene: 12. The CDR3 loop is CASSPRTGSESGELFF. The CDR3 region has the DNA TGTGCCAGCAGCCCTCGGACAGGATCGGAATCCGGGGAGCTGTTTTTT.

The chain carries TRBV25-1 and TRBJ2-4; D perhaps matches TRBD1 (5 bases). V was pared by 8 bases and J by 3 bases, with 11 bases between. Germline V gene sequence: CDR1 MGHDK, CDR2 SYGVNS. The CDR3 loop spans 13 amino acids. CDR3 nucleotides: TGTGCCAGCGCAGGGTGGGACAAAAACATTCAGTACTTC. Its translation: CASAGWDKNIQYF.

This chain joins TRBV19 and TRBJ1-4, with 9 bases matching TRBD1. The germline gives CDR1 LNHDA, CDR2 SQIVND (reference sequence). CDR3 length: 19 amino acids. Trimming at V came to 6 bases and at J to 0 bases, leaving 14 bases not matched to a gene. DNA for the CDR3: TGTGCCAGTAGCCCTAAGCGGACAGGGGCCATATCAACTAATGAAAAACTGTTTTTT. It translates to CASSPKRTGAISTNEKLFF.

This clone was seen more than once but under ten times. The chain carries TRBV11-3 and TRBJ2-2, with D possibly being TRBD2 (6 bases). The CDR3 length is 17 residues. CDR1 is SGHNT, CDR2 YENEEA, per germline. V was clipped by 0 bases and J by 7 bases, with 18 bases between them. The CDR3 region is CASSLDWVSGNNGELFF. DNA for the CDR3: TGTGCCAGCAGCTTAGACTGGGTTAGCGGAAATAACGGGGAGCTGTTTTTT.